Presented here are 2 T cell receptor beta chains from one specimen sequenced in a study of blood T cell repertoires in COVID-19. Only in-frame clones appear in the TCRdb table, and some are missing; sequencing was by immunoSEQ multiplex PCR. The sample has around 18,000 clones; 77% are singletons. Source material: peripheral blood. The receptors stem from a man between 65 and 85 years old with COVID-19, enrolled during active disease.

This chain links TRBV2 with TRBJ1-5; the match to TRBD1 covers 10 bases. The ends lost 8 bases at V and 2 bases at J; junction bases unmatched: 9. Germline CDR1 SNHLY, CDR2 FYNNEI. CDR3 size: 16 residues. CDR3 nucleotides: TGTGCCAGCCGAAAGACAGGGGGCCGAGGCAATCAGCCCCAGCATTTT. It specifies CASRKTGGRGNQPQHF.

V is TRBV9 and J is TRBJ1-2; possibly TRBD1 for D (5 bases). The V end lost 3 bases, the J end lost 4 bases, and 13 bases lay between the germline ends. The CDR3 is 14 residues long. Germline V gene sequence: CDR1 SGDLS, CDR2 YYNGEE. In DNA form, the CDR3 reads TGTGCCAGCAGCGCCACAGGCGATTTCTATGGCTACACCTTC. It is translated as CASSATGDFYGYTF.